The clone carrying this T cell receptor (beta chain) showed up just once. Repertoires were generated with immunoSEQ multiplex PCR, while TCRdb's copy carries only in-frame clones and drops some. The table has about 39,000 clones, 88% seen once. The entry originates in a study of T cell responses to AZD1222 COVID-19 vaccine. J gave up 5 bases and V 5 bases, and 5 bases lay outside the gene matches. The CDR3 loop spans 15 amino acids. Germline loops: CDR1 LNHDA, CDR2 SQIVND (reference sequence). This sequence was found in an adult who received the MenACWY meningococcal vaccine as a control. The genes are TRBV19 and TRBJ2-7, with 14 bases that match TRBD2. The source was peripheral blood, collected 28 days after the second dose of the MenACWY control vaccine. The CDR3: CASSVGLAGVNEQYF. Written as DNA, the CDR3 is TGTGCCAGTAGTGTGGGACTAGCGGGAGTCAACGAGCAGTACTTC.